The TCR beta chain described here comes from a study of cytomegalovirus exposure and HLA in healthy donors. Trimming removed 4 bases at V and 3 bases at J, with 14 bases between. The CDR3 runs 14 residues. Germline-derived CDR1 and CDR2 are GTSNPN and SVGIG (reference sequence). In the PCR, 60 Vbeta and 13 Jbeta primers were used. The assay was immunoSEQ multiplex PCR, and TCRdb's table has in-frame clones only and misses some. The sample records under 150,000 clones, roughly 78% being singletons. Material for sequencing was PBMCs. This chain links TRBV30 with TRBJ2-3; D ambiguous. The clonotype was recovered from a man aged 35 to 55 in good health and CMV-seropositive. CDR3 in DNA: TGTGCCTGGACCCCACGGGTTAGGACAGATACGCAGTATTTT. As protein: CAWTPRVRTDTQYF. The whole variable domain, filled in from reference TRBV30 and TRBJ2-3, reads SQTIHQWPATLVQPVGSPLSLECTVEGTSNPNLYWYRQAAGRGLQLLFYSVGIGQISSEVPQNLSASRPQDRQFILSSKKLLLSDSGFYLCAWTPRVRTDTQYFGPGTRLTVL.